This T cell receptor (beta chain) is drawn from a study of T cells in Graves' hyperthyroidism and ophthalmopathy. Findings of the study overall: Ophthalmopathy stood apart from stable hyperthyroidism in a 13 V-J model. The model forecast ophthalmopathy, anticipating it by a median approximately 7 months before onset. The blood repertoire included most of the expanded thyroid clonotypes above 0.001.

TCR beta CDR3 regions were amplified from RNA transcripts. TCR CDR3 underwent first-round RT-PCR with the HTBI primer set. MiXCR, applied by TCRdb to the multiplex PCR reads, yields one record per CDR3 protein. This table has around 660,000 distinct CDR3 sequences, 45% appearing once. Thyroid ultrasound and orbital computed tomography, with clinical symptoms and serum thyroxine and TRAb, informed diagnoses. A remark on this clonotype: Its antigen is undetermined.

The CDR3 runs to 15 residues. Germline CDR1 and CDR2: SGHRS and YFSETQ. The V gene lost 0 bases and the J gene lost 1 base, with 11 bases spanning the gap. The source material was peripheral blood or thyroid tissue (not recorded which). This receptor was obtained from an adult man with Graves' disease, either hyperthyroidism or ophthalmopathy (not recorded which). This rearrangement joins TRBV5-1 to TRBJ2-7; D possibly corresponds to TRBD1 (5 bases). The CDR3 spells CASSLVPDSSYEQYF. CDR3 coding DNA: TGCGCCAGCAGCTTGGTTCCCGACAGTTCCTACGAGCAGTACTTC.